Listed here is a single TCR beta chain. No antigen is known for it. The germline gives CDR1 SGHTA, CDR2 FQGNSA. V lost 1 base to trimming and J lost 1 base, with 8 bases between them. The CDR3 runs to 15 residues. These data originate in a study of cytomegalovirus exposure and HLA in healthy donors. Study results and caveats: Cytomegalovirus status was reportedly diagnosed by the classifier with high specificity and sensitivity. In vitro data verified a few CMV-associated chains as specific for CMV antigens.

Use of 60 Vbeta and 13 Jbeta primers characterized the PCR. The assay was immunoSEQ multiplex PCR, and TCRdb's table has in-frame clones only and misses some. The sample contains over 150,000 clones, around 82% of which appear only once. The sequenced sample was PBMCs. V usage is TRBV7-2 and J usage is TRBJ1-5; D not resolved. This clonotype originated in a middle-aged woman in good health and CMV-seropositive. The CDR3 nucleotides are TGTGCCAGCAGCTTAGTGACGGGAAGCAATCAGCCCCAGCATTTT. Protein sequence: CASSLVTGSNQPQHF.